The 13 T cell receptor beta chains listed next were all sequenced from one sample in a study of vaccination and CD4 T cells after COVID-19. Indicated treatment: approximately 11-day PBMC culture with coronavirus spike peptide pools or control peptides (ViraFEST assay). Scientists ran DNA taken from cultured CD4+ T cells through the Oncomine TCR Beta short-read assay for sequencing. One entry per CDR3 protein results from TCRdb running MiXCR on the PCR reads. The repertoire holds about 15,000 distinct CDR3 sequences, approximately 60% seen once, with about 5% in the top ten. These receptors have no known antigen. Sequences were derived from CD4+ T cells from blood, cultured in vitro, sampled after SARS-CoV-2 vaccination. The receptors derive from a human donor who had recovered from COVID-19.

The CDR3 is CASSPRGGANYGYTF. The CDR3 nucleotides are TGTGCCAGCAGCCCTCGGGGGGGGGCTAACTATGGCTACACCTTC. The chain carries TRBV11-3 and TRBJ1-2, with D possibly TRBD1 on 5 matching bases. Germline CDR1 and CDR2: SGHNT and YENEEA. Trimming pared 5 bases from V and 0 bases from J, leaving 13 bases between. The CDR3 length is 15 residues.

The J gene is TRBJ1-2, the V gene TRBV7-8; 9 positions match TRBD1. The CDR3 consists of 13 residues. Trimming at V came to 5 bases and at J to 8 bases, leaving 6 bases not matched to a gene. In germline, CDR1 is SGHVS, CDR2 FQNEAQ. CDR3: CASSLTGGRGYTF. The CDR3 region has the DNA TGTGCCAGCAGCCTGACAGGGGGAAGAGGCTACACCTTC. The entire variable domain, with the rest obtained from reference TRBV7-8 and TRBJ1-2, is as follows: GAGVSQSPRYKVAKRGQDVALRCDPISGHVSLFWYQQALGQGPEFLTYFQNEAQLDKSGLPSDRFFAERPEGSVSTLKIQRTQQEDSAVYLCASSLTGGRGYTFGSGTRLTVV.

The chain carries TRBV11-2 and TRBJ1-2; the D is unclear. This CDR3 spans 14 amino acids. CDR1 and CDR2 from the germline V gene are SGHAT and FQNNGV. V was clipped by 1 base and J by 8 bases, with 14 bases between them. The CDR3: CASSLAGPGRGYTF. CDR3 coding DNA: TGTGCCAGCAGCTTAGCAGGTCCGGGGAGGGGCTACACCTTC.

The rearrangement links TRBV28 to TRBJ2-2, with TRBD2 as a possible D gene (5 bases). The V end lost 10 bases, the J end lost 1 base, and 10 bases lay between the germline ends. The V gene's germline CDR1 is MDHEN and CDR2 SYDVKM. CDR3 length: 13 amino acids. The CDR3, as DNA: TGTGCCACCGTGGGAGAGAACACCGGGGAGCTGTTTTTT. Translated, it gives CATVGENTGELFF.

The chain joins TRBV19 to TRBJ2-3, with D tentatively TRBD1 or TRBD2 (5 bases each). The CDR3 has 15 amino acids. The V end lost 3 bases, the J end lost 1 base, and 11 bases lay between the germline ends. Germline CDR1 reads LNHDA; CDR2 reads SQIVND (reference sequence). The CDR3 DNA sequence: TGTGCCAGTAGTATGGAATGGGACGGCACAGATACGCAGTATTTT. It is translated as CASSMEWDGTDTQYF.

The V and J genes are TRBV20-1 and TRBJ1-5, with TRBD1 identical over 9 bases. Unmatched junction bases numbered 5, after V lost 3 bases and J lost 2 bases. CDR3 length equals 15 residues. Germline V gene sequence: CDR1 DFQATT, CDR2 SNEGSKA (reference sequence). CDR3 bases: TGCAGTGCTAGTAGGGGACAGGGAGGCAATCAGCCCCAGCATTTT. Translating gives CSASRGQGGNQPQHF.

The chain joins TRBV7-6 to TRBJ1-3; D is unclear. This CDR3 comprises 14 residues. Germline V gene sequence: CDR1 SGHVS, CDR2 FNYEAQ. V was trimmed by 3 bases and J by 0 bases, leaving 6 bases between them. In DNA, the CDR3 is TGTGCCAGCAGCTTCGATAACTCTGGAAACACCATATATTTT. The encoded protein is CASSFDNSGNTIYF.

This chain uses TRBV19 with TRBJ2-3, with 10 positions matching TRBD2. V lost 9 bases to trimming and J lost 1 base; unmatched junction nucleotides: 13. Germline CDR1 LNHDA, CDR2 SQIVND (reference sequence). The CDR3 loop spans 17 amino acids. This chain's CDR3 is CASSLFLAGVRTDTQYF. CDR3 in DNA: TGTGCCAGCAGCTTATTCCTAGCGGGAGTTCGCACAGATACGCAGTATTTT.

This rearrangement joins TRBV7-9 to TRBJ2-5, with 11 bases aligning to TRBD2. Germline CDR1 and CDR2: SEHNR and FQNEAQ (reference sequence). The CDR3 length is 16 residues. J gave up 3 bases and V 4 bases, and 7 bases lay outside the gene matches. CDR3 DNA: TGTGCCAGCAGCTCCGGGACTAGCGGTGTTAAAGAGACCCAGTACTTC. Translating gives CASSSGTSGVKETQYF.

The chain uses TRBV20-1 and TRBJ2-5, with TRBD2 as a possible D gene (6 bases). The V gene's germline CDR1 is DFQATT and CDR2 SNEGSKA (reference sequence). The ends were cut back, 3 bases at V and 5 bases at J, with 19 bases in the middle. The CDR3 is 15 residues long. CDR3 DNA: TGCAGTGCTAGGACGGGGGATTCCCCCAGCGAGACCCAGTACTTC. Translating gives CSARTGDSPSETQYF.

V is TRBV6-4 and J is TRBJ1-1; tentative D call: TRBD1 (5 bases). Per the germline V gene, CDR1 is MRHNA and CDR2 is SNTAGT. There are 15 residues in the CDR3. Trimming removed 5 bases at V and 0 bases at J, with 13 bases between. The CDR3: CASSRQLRMNTEAFF. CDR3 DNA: TGTGCCAGCAGTCGACAGCTTCGTATGAACACTGAAGCTTTCTTT.

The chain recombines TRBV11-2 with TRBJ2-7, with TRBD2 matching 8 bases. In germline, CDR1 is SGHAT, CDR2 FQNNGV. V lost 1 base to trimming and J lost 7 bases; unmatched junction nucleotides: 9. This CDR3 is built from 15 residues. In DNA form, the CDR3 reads TGTGCCAGCAGCTTAGTAGCGGGACCTGGAGGAGAGCAGTACTTC. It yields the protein CASSLVAGPGGEQYF.

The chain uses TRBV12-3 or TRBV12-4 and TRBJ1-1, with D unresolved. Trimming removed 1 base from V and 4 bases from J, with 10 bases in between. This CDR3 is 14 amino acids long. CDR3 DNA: TGTGCCAGCAGTTTAGGCGGGGTCAGCACTGAAGCTTTCTTT. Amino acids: CASSLGGVSTEAFF.